Following are 18 T cell receptor beta chains from one sample sequenced in a study of neurological immune-mediated disorders. Each CDR3 protein gets one entry after TCRdb re-called the 5' RACE reads with MiXCR. The table has under 100,000 distinct CDR3 sequences, under 4.5% seen once. Time point indicated: longitudinal time-point 3. Source material: PBMCs. The receptors derive from a woman aged 55-70 years with multiple sclerosis.

This clonotype was counted ten times or more. V gene TRBV20-1 combines with J gene TRBJ2-2; D is perhaps TRBD2 (5 bases). Germline loops: CDR1 DFQATT, CDR2 SNEGSKA (reference sequence). This CDR3 has 13 amino acids. The V end was cut by 0 bases, the J end by 5 bases, with 7 bases between. The CDR3 sequence is CSARESGTGELFF. In nucleotides, the CDR3 is TGCAGTGCTAGAGAGTCGGGGACCGGGGAGCTGTTTTTT.

This clonotype was seen repeatedly, ten times or more. This CDR3 reads CASREGDAKNIQYF. The CDR3 DNA reads as TGTGCCAGCAGGGAGGGGGATGCCAAAAACATTCAGTACTTC. This rearrangement joins TRBV28 to TRBJ2-4, with D perhaps given as TRBD1 or TRBD2 (6 bases each). Germline CDR1 MDHEN, CDR2 SYDVKM. The CDR3 spans 14 residues. V was shortened by 6 bases and J by 1 base, with 10 bases between the two germline ends.

A word on this clonotype: A clone one base away is much larger, so this may be a read error. The chain recombines TRBV5-1 with TRBJ1-2, with D maybe TRBD1 (6 bases). V lost 0 bases and J lost 2, with 14 bases in between. The CDR3 covers 16 residues. Germline loops: CDR1 SGHRS, CDR2 YFSETQ. The CDR3 DNA reads TGCGCCAGCAGCTTGGTCGTGGACAGCCCCAACTATGGCTACACCTTC. Its protein product is CASSLVVDSPNYGYTF.

At least ten counts were recorded for this clonotype. The rearrangement uses TRBV7-6 and TRBJ2-1; TRBD1 matches 9 bases. Germline V lookup: CDR1 SGHVS, CDR2 FNYEAQ. The length of the CDR3 is 15 residues. J was trimmed by 7 bases and V by 5 bases; bases with no gene match: 9. Written as DNA, the CDR3 is TGTGCCAGCAGCCAGGGACAGGGCCGTGAGAATGAGCAGTTCTTC. It specifies CASSQGQGRENEQFF.

This clonotype has at least ten counts. J is TRBJ2-7 and V is TRBV9, with D unresolved. This CDR3 spans 14 amino acids. Germline V gene lookup returns CDR1 SGDLS and CDR2 YYNGEE. V dropped 0 bases and J dropped 3 bases, with 10 bases sitting between them. The CDR3 protein is CASSVEGRIYEQYF. CDR3 nucleotides: TGTGCCAGCAGCGTAGAGGGCCGAATCTACGAGCAGTACTTC. The variable domain in full, with the rest retrieved from reference TRBV9 and TRBJ2-7, is DSGVTQTPKHLITATGQRVTLRCSPRSGDLSVYWYQQSLDQGLQFLIQYYNGEERAKGNILERFSAQQFPDLHSELNLSSLELGDSALYFCASSVEGRIYEQYFGPGTRLTVT.

This clonotype was recorded a few times. This CDR3 reads CATSAPGTDFNYGYTF. CDR3 nucleotides: TGTGCCACCAGTGCCCCCGGGACGGACTTTAACTATGGCTACACCTTC. This chain links TRBV24-1 with TRBJ1-2; D might be TRBD1 (5 bases). This CDR3 is built from 16 residues. CDR1 is KGHDR, CDR2 SFDVKD, per germline. V was pared by 5 bases and J by 1 base, with 16 bases between.

This clonotype was recorded at least ten times. V gene TRBV20-1 combines with J gene TRBJ1-1; perhaps TRBD1 as D (5 bases). The CDR3 is 14 amino acids. Looked up from germline, CDR1 is DFQATT and CDR2 is SNEGSKA (reference sequence). Trimming stripped 2 bases from V and 1 base from J, with 11 bases between. The CDR3 protein is CSARSEGTNTEAFF. In DNA form, the CDR3 reads TGCAGTGCTAGAAGCGAGGGGACGAACACTGAAGCTTTCTTT.

This clonotype was counted at least ten times. This chain uses TRBV14 with TRBJ2-1; no clear D gene. The CDR3 extends over 12 amino acids. V dropped 2 bases and J dropped 15 bases, with 14 bases sitting between them. The germline V gene has CDR1 SGHDN and CDR2 FVKESK. Here the CDR3 reads CASSQQPLFPFF. In nucleotides, the CDR3 is TGTGCCAGCAGCCAACAGCCCCTTTTCCCGTTCTTC.

At least ten counts were recorded for this clonotype. CDR3 loop: CASSPSLAGGYNEQFF. The CDR3 bases are TGTGCCAGCTCACCATCCTTAGCGGGGGGCTACAATGAGCAGTTCTTC. The genes are TRBV18 and TRBJ2-1, with TRBD2 identical over 10 bases. The J segment lost 3 bases and the V segment lost 2 bases, leaving 4 bases of the junction unmatched. The CDR3 spans 16 residues. CDR1 and CDR2 from the germline V gene are KGHSH and LQKENI.

This clonotype was counted at least ten times. The V call is TRBV12-3 or TRBV12-4, the J call TRBJ1-1; unclear D gene. V was pared by 2 bases and J by 1 base, with 11 bases between. The CDR3 is 15 amino acids. The CDR3 coding sequence is TGTGCCAGCAGTTTATCCTACCGAGGGAACACTGAAGCTTTCTTT. Encoded protein: CASSLSYRGNTEAFF.

The rearrangement uses TRBV2 and TRBJ1-4; a weak D match, TRBD1 (6 bases). The V gene lost 4 bases and the J gene lost 8 bases, with 14 bases spanning the gap. The CDR3 totals 14 residues. The V gene's germline CDR1 is SNHLY and CDR2 FYNNEI. In DNA form, the CDR3 reads TGTGCCAGCAGTGGAGGGGGGCTGGGAGAAAAACTGTTTTTT. This encodes CASSGGGLGEKLFF.

The chain carries TRBV20-1 and TRBJ1-1, with D uncertain. Germline V gene sequence: CDR1 DFQATT, CDR2 SNEGSKA (reference sequence). This CDR3 region has 13 residues. The germline V and J ends were trimmed by 5 bases and 0 bases, with 10 bases remaining between them. For the CDR3, the DNA is TGCAGTGCTCTATCAGCGATGAACACTGAAGCTTTCTTT. Protein: CSALSAMNTEAFF.

This clonotype occurred many times. V and J are TRBV15 and TRBJ1-1; TRBD1 might be the D (6 bases). V lost 2 bases and J lost 1, with 11 bases in between. The CDR3 contains 15 residues. Germline-derived CDR1 and CDR2 are LNHNV and YYDKDF (reference sequence). The CDR3 DNA follows: TGTGCCACCAGCAGATTTCAGGGGAGGAACACTGAAGCTTTCTTT. Its protein product is CATSRFQGRNTEAFF.

This clonotype has ten or more counts. The chain has TRBV6-1 and TRBJ1-5; unclear D gene. Trimming took off 0 bases at V and 5 bases at J, with 14 bases between the two ends. In germline, CDR1 is MNHNS, CDR2 SASEGT. The CDR3 consists of 16 residues. The CDR3: CASSEALDSYYQPQHF. CDR3 nucleotide sequence: TGTGCCAGCAGTGAAGCCCTCGATTCGTACTATCAGCCCCAGCATTTT.

This clonotype was found many times. The V call is TRBV12-3 or TRBV12-4, the J call TRBJ1-4, with 7 nucleotides matching TRBD1. This CDR3 comprises 15 residues. V was pared by 5 bases and J by 7 bases, with 10 bases of the junction left unmatched. CDR3 amino acids: CASSARQGRGEKLFF. As DNA, the CDR3 is TGTGCCAGCAGTGCCCGACAGGGTAGGGGTGAAAAACTGTTTTTT.

This clonotype has at least ten counts. The chain uses TRBV28 and TRBJ2-3, with TRBD2 identical over 10 bases. Losses at the gene ends were 5 bases for V and 3 bases for J; bases not matched to a gene: 8. Per germline, CDR1 MDHEN and CDR2 SYDVKM. CDR3 length: 16 residues. CDR3 bases: TGTGCCAGCAGTAGGGCTGCTAGCGGGGGAACAGATACGCAGTATTTT. It codes for CASSRAASGGTDTQYF.

This clonotype has ten or more counts. The CDR3 sequence: CASSRLTGAYGYTF. The CDR3 nucleotides read TGCGCCAGCAGCCGGCTGACAGGGGCTTATGGCTACACCTTC. This rearrangement joins TRBV4-1 to TRBJ1-2, with TRBD1 matching over 8 bases. V lost 4 bases and J lost 5; bases outside the gene matches: 6. Germline loops: CDR1 MGHRA, CDR2 YSYEKL. The CDR3 has 14 amino acids.

This clonotype was found many times. Germline and junction disagree at one end, which may indicate a read error. This chain connects TRBV2 to TRBJ1-5; unclear D gene. This CDR3 has 11 residues. Germline values: CDR1 SNHLY, CDR2 FYNNEI. This chain's CDR3 is CACSKGQPQHF. Here the CDR3 DNA reads TGTGCCTGCAGTAAGGGACAGCCCCAGCATTTT.